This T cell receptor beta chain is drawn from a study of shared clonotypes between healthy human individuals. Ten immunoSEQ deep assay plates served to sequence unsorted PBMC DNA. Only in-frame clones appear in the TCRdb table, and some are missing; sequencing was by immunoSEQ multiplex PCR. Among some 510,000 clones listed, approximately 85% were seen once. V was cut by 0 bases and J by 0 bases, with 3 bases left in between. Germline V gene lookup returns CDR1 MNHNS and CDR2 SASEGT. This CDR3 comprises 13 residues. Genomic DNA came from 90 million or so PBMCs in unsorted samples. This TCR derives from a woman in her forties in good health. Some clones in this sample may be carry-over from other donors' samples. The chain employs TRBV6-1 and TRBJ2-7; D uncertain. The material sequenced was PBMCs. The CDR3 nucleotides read TGTGCCAGCAGTGAAGCAGGCTCCTACGAGCAGTACTTC. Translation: CASSEAGSYEQYF.